This TCR beta chain emerged from a study of T cell responses to AZD1222 COVID-19 vaccine (dated by TCRdb to about 2021). Study-level background: AZD1222 recipients whose second dose came at about 4 weeks and those whose second dose came at about 12 weeks were combined into one group, since spike-specific TCR depth and breadth did not differ between the two schedules. A total of 233 trial participants underwent TCR sequencing, of whom 207 had received two doses of AZD1222 and roughly 26 had received two doses of the MenACWY control vaccine. Trial participants were enrolled by age into 18-55, 56-69 and 70-plus year subgroups, with about 150, 28 and 57 TCR-sequenced participants respectively. Paper-wide results and their limitations: Participants were mostly white British, with more females than males. The authors suggested clonal diversity may have been underestimated. A significant rise in spike-specific TCR breadth and depth was observed after two AZD1222 doses relative to day 0 and relative to MenACWY recipients. In the small 56-69-year group, the increase in depth fell short of significance, most likely because of low power. Because no day 14 peak-response samples were available, repertoires were characterized only after the peak T cell response. Vaccine-associated CD4 TCRs spanned the whole spike protein, with dominant responses in regions 160-218 and 743-854. Reportedly, close to half of the unique spike-specific TCRs recognized epitopes lying outside the regions that are mutated in the B.1.351 and B.1.1.7 variants. Conclusions about previously exposed vaccinees are limited, since just six AZD1222 recipients were seropositive for SARS-CoV-2 at baseline.

The CDR3 regions of human TCRbeta chains were subjected to immunosequencing. Concerning the study's data processing: Repertoire TCRs were checked for matches against a reference library of SARS-CoV-2-specific TCRs that had been generated using the MIRA antigen-specificity platform. Breadth meant the fraction of unique TCRs that were SARS-CoV-2-associated, whereas depth meant the fraction of total T cells that were SARS-CoV-2-associated. Using the MIRA data, each spike-specific TCR was assigned both to the spike region to which the TCR was reactive and to a CD4 or CD8 class. Log10-transformed breadth and depth values were compared by one-way ANOVA with Sidak's multiple comparisons tests. TCRdb took this table from immuneACCESS and kept in-frame rearrangements with V and J called. Such tables lack part of the clones; where checked against another copy, unresolved V genes explain under half of the gap, and the rest is unexplained. V, J and clone size are taken as reported in that table, and D and trimming were inferred from the DNA itself. Counted in this sample were approximately 120,000 clones; 70% to 90% of them appeared once. Of the sample, around 30% is held by the ten largest clones.

This sample's time point label indicates: baseline before first vaccination. Samples from vaccinated people were obtained from the UK trials COV001 and COV002, which included a single-blind randomized controlled phase 2/3 trial of AZD1222 (ChAdOx1 nCoV-19) in healthy adults. For TCRbeta chain sequencing, PBMC samples were collected from trial participants at day 0 and at day 28 after the second dose. Per the germline V gene (reference sequence), MNHEY is the CDR1 and SMNVEV is the CDR2. A distance of 17 bases separates the germline ends of V and J, which lose 4 bases and 8 bases respectively. The CDR3, from cysteine to phenylalanine, totals 14 residues. Only the CDR3 DNA stays, 42 bases, in frame from base 1. Worth noting for this clone: What antigen it recognizes has not been identified. The sample holds no much larger clone one base away, and base qualities are not on file.

The sample here was peripheral blood, taken on day 0 of AZD1222 vaccination. The chain is assembled from TRBV27 and TRBJ1-2; a tentative D match to TRBD1 spans 5 bases. The receptor comes from an adult in good health. The encoded CDR3 is CASSSGPGGLGYTF. In nucleotide form, the sequence is TGTGCCAGCAGTTCGGGACCTGGAGGGTTAGGCTACACCTTC.